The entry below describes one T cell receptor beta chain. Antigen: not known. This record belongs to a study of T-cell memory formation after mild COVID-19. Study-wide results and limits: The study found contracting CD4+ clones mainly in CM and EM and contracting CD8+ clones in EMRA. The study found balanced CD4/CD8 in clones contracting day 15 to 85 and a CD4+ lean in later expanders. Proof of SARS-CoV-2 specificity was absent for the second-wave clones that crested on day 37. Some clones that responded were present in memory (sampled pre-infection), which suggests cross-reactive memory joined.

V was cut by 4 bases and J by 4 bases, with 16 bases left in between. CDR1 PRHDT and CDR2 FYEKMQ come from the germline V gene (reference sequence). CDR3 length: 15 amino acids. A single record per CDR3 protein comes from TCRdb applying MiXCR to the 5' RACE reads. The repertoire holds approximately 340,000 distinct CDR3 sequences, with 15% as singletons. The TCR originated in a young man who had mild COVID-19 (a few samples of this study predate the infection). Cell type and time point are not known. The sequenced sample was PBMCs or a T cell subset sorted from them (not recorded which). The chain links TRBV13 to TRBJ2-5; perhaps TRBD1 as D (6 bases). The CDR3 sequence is CASSSTSGDRETQYF. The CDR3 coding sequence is TGTGCCAGCAGCTCCACGTCAGGGGACCGAGAGACCCAGTACTTC.